A single sample gave rise to the 6 T cell receptor beta chains below, sequenced in a study of monozygotic twins with inflammatory bowel disease. One entry per CDR3 protein, without DNA, is what TCRdb gives after re-calling the 5' RACE reads. The sample spans 190,000 or so distinct CDR3 sequences; the ten largest clones claim roughly 1.5%. Sequencing was carried out using blood. The receptors were gathered from a human donor with ulcerative colitis or Crohn's disease, or a healthy co-twin of an affected twin (not recorded which).

The gene calls are TRBV5-1 and TRBJ1-1; the TCRdb call, TRBD1, lacks DNA for checking. CDR3 size: 15 residues. The germline gives CDR1 SGHRS, CDR2 YFSETQ. The CDR3 here is CASSLEDRGFTEAFF.

This chain connects TRBV5-1 to TRBJ1-1; there is no DNA to check the TCRdb D call of TRBD1. CDR1 is SGHRS and CDR2 is YFSETQ in the germline V gene. CDR3 length: 15 residues. The CDR3 here is CASSLTGQGNTEAFF.

CDR3 residues: CASSVLTGEVEGYTF. The V gene is TRBV9, the J gene TRBJ1-2; TCRdb lists TRBD1, though no DNA is available to test this call. The CDR3 runs to 15 residues. CDR1 and CDR2 (germline): SGDLS, YYNGEE.

This chain joins TRBV14 and TRBJ1-6; TCRdb calls TRBD1, which cannot be checked without DNA. The CDR3 consists of 15 residues. Germline V gene data show CDR1 as SGHDN and CDR2 as FVKESK. The CDR3 region is CASSLDRMYNSPLHF. Looking up the rest from reference TRBV14 and TRBJ1-6 gives the full variable domain: EAGVTQFPSHSVIEKGQTVTLRCDPISGHDNLYWYRRVMGKEIKFLLHFVKESKQDESGMPNNRFLAERTGGTYSTLKVQPAELEDSGVYFCASSLDRMYNSPLHFGNGTRLTVT.

The rearrangement joins TRBV5-1 to TRBJ1-6. The germline V gene encodes CDR1 SGHRS and CDR2 YFSETQ. This CDR3 contains 17 residues. The CDR3 here is CASSLGSRISYNSPLHF.

This chain joins TRBV20-1 and TRBJ1-1. CDR1 is DFQATT, CDR2 SNEGSKA, per germline (reference sequence). This CDR3 is built from 12 residues. This chain's CDR3 is CSAREGSTEAFF.